The clone carrying this T cell receptor beta chain was detected only a few times. The target antigen is unknown. The data belong to a study of blood T cells in healthy people across ages. This CDR3 spans 14 amino acids. CDR1 and CDR2 from the germline V gene are SGDLS and YYNGEE. Trimming removed 2 bases at V and 0 bases at J, with 8 bases between. Using a J-beta primer mix together with a sample-barcoded 5' primer, a second PCR was run for about 6 to 11 cycles. From the 5' RACE reads, TCRdb called clonotypes with MiXCR, one entry per CDR3 protein. The sample consists of around 1,900,000 distinct CDR3 sequences, approximately 39% of them appearing once. General study findings and limits: There were more naive CD4+ cells and higher diversity in long-lived donors than in aged donors.

This rearrangement joins TRBV9 to TRBJ1-2, with D hard to call. The source is a human donor in good health. The sequencing input was blood. CDR3 sequence reads: CASSVGNANYGYTF. The CDR3 coding sequence is TGTGCCAGCAGCGTTGGCAATGCTAACTATGGCTACACCTTC.